This T cell receptor beta chain was retrieved from a study of T-cell memory formation after mild COVID-19. Study-level information: In these data, TCR clusters were largely donor specific. Study-level points and caveats: The second-wave clones peaking on day 37 were not confirmed as SARS-CoV-2-specific. The finding that pre-infection memory included some responding clones suggested that cross-reactive memory joined. Clones that contracted clustered mainly in CM and EM if CD4+ and in EMRA if CD8+.

TCRdb fed the 5' RACE reads into MiXCR, producing one record per CDR3 protein. This table holds under 200,000 distinct CDR3 sequences, roughly 31% found once. This CDR3 is built from 15 residues. With 2 bases removed from V and 0 bases from J, the gap between germline ends came to 10 bases. The germline CDR1 and CDR2 sequences are MNHEY and SVGEGT. This clonotype was observed a handful of times. No antigen is known for it. This clonotype was obtained from an adult woman who had mild COVID-19 (a few samples of this study predate the infection). Cell type and time point are not known. Sequenced material: PBMCs or a T cell subset sorted from them (not recorded which). The chain joins TRBV6-2 or TRBV6-3 to TRBJ1-1; D ambiguous. The CDR3 protein is CASSYDGELNTEAFF. The CDR3 DNA reads TGTGCCAGCAGTTACGATGGGGAACTGAACACTGAAGCTTTCTTT.